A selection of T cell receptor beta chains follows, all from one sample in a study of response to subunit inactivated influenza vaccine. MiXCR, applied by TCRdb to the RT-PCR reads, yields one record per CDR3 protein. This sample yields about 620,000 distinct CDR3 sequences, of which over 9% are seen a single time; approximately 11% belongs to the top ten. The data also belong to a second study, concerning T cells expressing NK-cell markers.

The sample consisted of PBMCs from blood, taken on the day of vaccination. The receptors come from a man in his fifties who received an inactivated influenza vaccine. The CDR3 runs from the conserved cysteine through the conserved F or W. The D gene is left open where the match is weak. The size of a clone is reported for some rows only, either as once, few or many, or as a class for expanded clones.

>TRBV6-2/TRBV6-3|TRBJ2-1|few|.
TGTGCCAGCAGTTACGCTCCAGAAAAGCAGTTCTTC
CASSYAPEKQFF
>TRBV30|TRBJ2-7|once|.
TGTGCCTGGAGTAGGGGCCCTGGTACGGAGCAGTACTTC
CAWSRGPGTEQYF
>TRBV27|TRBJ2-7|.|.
TGTGCCAGCAGTAATATTGGCTACGAGCAGTACTTC
CASSNIGYEQYF
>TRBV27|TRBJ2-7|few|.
TGTGCCAGCAGCCGCCCGTTGGTAGGGAGCGGAATGTACGAGCAGTACTTC
CASSRPLVGSGMYEQYF
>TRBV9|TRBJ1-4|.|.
TGTGCCAGCAGCGTGGGGACTATACAAAATGAAAAACTGTTTTTT
CASSVGTIQNEKLFF
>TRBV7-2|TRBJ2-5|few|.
TGTGCCAGCAGCTCGGGGTACGAGACCCAGTACTTC
CASSSGYETQYF
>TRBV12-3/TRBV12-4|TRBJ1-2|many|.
TGTGCCAGCAGTCCACGTAGAACCTATGGCTACACCTTC
CASSPRRTYGYTF
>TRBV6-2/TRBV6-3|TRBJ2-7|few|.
TGTGCCAGCAGCCGCCGCCAGGGTGGGTACGAGCAGTACTTC
CASSRRQGGYEQYF
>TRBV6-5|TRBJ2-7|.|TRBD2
TGTGCCAGCAGTTCCGGCGGGGGGGGCGAGCAGTACTTC
CASSSGGGGEQYF
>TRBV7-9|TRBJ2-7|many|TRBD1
TGTGCCAGCAGCTACTGGGACAGGGCCTACGAGCAGTACTTC
CASSYWDRAYEQYF
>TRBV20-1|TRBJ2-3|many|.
TGCAGTGCTAGAGCCCCACTAGATACGCAGTATTTT
CSARAPLDTQYF
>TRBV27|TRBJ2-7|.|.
TGTGCCACCCGAAGGGGGAGGACCTACGAGCAGTACTTC
CATRRGRTYEQYF
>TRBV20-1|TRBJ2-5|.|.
TGCAGTGTCGCCGGGACGGAAGGTCGGGAGACCCAGTACTTC
CSVAGTEGRETQYF
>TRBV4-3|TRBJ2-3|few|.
TGCGCCAGCAGCCAAGAGAGATCCACAGATACGCAGTATTTT
CASSQERSTDTQYF
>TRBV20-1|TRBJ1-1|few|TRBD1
TGCAGTGCTAGGACAGGGGCGACCCTTATGAACACTGAAGCTTTCTTT
CSARTGATLMNTEAFF
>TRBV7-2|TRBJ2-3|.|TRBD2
TGTGCCAGCAGCTTCTGGGGTGGCGGGGGTTCGGATACGCAGTATTTT
CASSFWGGGGSDTQYF
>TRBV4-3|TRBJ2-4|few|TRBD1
TGCGCCAGCAGCCAAGATCTGGGCACAGGGGTGGTAAACATTCAGTACTTC
CASSQDLGTGVVNIQYF
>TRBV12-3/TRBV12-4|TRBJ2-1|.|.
TGTGCCAGCAGGCCCTTCGGGACACCTTACAATGAGCAGTTCTTC
CASRPFGTPYNEQFF
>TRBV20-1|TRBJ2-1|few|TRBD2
TGCAGTGCTAGCCCTAGCGGATTATACAATGAGCAGTTCTTC
CSASPSGLYNEQFF
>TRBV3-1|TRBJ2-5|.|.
TGTGCCAGCAGCCACCGGGCCCTACAAGAGACCCAGTACTTC
CASSHRALQETQYF
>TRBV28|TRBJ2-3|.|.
TGTGCCAGCAGTTTTCCTGGGACCGCGGTACACACAGATACGCAGTATTTT
CASSFPGTAVHTDTQYF
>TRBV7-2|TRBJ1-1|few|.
TGTGCCAGCGTGCGGTGGGCCGGAAAAGCTTTCTTT
CASVRWAGKAFF
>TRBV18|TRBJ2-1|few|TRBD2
TGTGCCAGCTCACCACCGTCTAGCGGAACCAATGAGCAGTTCTTC
CASSPPSSGTNEQFF
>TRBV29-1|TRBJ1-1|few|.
TGCAGCGTTGAAGAGGTCACTGAAGCTTTCTTT
CSVEEVTEAFF
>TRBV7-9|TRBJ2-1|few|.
TGTGCCAGCAGCCCCCGGGACTCGCTAGTTGATGAGCAGTTCTTC
CASSPRDSLVDEQFF
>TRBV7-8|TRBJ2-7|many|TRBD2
TGTGCCAGCAGCTCGGGACTAGCGGGAGGCCCTGACTCCTACGAGCAGTACTTC
CASSSGLAGGPDSYEQYF
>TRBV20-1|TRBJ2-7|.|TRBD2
TGCAGTGCTAGAGATTACCGATTCGGGGGGGGCACCTACGAGCAGTACTTC
CSARDYRFGGGTYEQYF
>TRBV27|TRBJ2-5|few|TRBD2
TGTGCCAGCAGTTGGCGGGAGAAAGAGACCCAGTACTTC
CASSWREKETQYF
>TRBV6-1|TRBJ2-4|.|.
TGTGCCAGCAGCCCGGGCAGGGCCAAAAACATTCAGTACTTC
CASSPGRAKNIQYF
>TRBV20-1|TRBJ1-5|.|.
TGCAGTGCAGTCTACAGTTTAGGAAATCAGCCCCAGCATTTT
CSAVYSLGNQPQHF
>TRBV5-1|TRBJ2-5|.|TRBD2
TGCGCCAGCAGCTTGGCCAGCGGGGGCCCCAACGGGGAGACCCAGTACTTC
CASSLASGGPNGETQYF
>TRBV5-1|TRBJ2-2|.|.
TGCGCCAGCAGTGAGGGACTGGTGAACACCGGGGAGCTGTTTTTT
CASSEGLVNTGELFF
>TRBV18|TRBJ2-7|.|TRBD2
TGTGCCAGCTCACCGCAACTAGCGGGAACCTACGAGCAGTACTTC
CASSPQLAGTYEQYF
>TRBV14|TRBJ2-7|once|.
TGTGCCAGCAGCCAAGATGGACAACGCGGCTACGAGCAGTACTTC
CASSQDGQRGYEQYF
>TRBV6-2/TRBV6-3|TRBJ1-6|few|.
TGTGCCAGCAGTTATGCCGGGGGACACGATAATTCACCCCTCCACTTT
CASSYAGGHDNSPLHF
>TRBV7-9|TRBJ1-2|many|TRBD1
TGTGCCAGCAGCTTGGGGACAGGGATGAACTATGGCTACACCTTC
CASSLGTGMNYGYTF
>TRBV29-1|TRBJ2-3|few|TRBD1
TGCAGCGTTGAAACAGTGTGGACAGGGGCCACAGATACGCAGTATTTT
CSVETVWTGATDTQYF
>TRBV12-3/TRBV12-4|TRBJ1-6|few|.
TGTGCCAGCAGTTTAGTTGGGGGACGAGGGAATTCACCCCTCCACTTT
CASSLVGGRGNSPLHF
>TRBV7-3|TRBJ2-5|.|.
TGTGCCAGCAGCTTCGACAGAAATCAAGAGACCCAGTACTTC
CASSFDRNQETQYF
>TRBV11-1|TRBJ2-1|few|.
TGTGCCAGCAGCTTAGATTTGTGGTTAACTCCAGGTCGGAATGAGCAGTTCTTC
CASSLDLWLTPGRNEQFF
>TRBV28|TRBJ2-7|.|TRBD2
TGTGCCAGCAGGAGGACTAGCAGTACCTACGAGCAGTACTTC
CASRRTSSTYEQYF
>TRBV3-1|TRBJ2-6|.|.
TGTGCCAGCAGCCAATTTTTCGGGTCTGGGGCCAACGTCCTGACTTTC
CASSQFFGSGANVLTF
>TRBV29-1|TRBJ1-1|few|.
TGCAGCGTTGAAGGGCAGGGATTGAACACTGAAGCTTTCTTT
CSVEGQGLNTEAFF
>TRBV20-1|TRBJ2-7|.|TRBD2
TGCAGTGCTAGAGGCGGACTAGCCGGCGAGCAGTACTTC
CSARGGLAGEQYF
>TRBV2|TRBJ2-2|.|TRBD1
TGTGCCAGCAGAGACAGGGGTCCCACCGGGGAGCTGTTTTTT
CASRDRGPTGELFF
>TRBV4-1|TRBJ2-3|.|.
TGCGCCAGCAGCCAAGCCCCGCCAGATACGCAGTATTTT
CASSQAPPDTQYF
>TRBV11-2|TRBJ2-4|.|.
TGTGCCAGCAGCTTAGAAGGAGTGTCGAACATTCAGTACTTC
CASSLEGVSNIQYF
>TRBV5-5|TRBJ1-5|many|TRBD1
TGTGCCAGCAGTCCGGGACAGACTAGCAATCAGCCCCAGCATTTT
CASSPGQTSNQPQHF
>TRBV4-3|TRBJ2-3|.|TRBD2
TGCGCCAGCAGCCCGGGACTAGCGAGATCAGATACGCAGTATTTT
CASSPGLARSDTQYF
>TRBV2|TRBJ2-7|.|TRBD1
TGTGCCAGCAGTGAAGCGCGGGACAGGGCTCCCTACGAGCAGTACTTC
CASSEARDRAPYEQYF
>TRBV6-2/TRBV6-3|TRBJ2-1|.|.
TGTGCCAGCAGTTACTCGGGACTCAAACGAAGGGGTGAGCAGTTCTTC
CASSYSGLKRRGEQFF